These 8 T cell receptor beta chains were sequenced from one sample in a study of cytomegalovirus exposure and HLA in healthy donors. The PCR contained 60 Vbeta and 13 Jbeta primers. TCRdb's copy holds only in-frame clones and misses some; the assay was immunoSEQ multiplex PCR. The repertoire holds 99,000 or so clones, with 75% to 85% as singletons. Sequenced input: PBMCs. All receptors derive from a man aged 30 to 39 in good health and CMV-seronegative.

The J gene is TRBJ2-5, the V gene TRBV11-2, with 9 positions matching TRBD1. Germline V gene data show CDR1 as SGHAT and CDR2 as FQNNGV. CDR3 length equals 15 residues. Trimming cost V 1 base and J 5 bases; bases outside gene matches: 5. This CDR3 reads CASSLALGTGETQYF. DNA of the CDR3: TGTGCCAGCAGCTTAGCCCTAGGGACAGGGGAGACCCAGTACTTC. Full variable domain (rest looked up from reference TRBV11-2 and TRBJ2-5): EAGVAQSPRYKIIEKRQSVAFWCNPISGHATLYWYQQILGQGPKLLIQFQNNGVVDDSQLPKDRFSAERLKGVDSTLKIQPAKLEDSAVYLCASSLALGTGETQYFGPGTRLLVL.

A single count supports this clone. This chain links TRBV4-1 with TRBJ1-3; 9 bases are a match to TRBD1. Per the germline V gene, CDR1 is MGHRA and CDR2 is YSYEKL. V lost 4 bases to trimming and J lost 2 bases; unmatched junction nucleotides: 6. The CDR3 sequence is 16 residues long. The chain's CDR3 is CASSLIQGAPGNTIYF. CDR3 nucleotides: TGCGCCAGCAGCCTTATACAGGGGGCGCCTGGAAACACCATATATTTT.

This clone was seen a single time. The V call is TRBV6-6, the J call TRBJ1-5; 9 bases line up with TRBD1. Trimming took 6 bases from V and 2 from J; bases not matched to a gene: 8. The germline gives CDR1 MNHNY, CDR2 SVGAGI (reference sequence). The CDR3 sequence is 16 residues long. The CDR3 sequence: CASSPTGGGGNQPQHF. The CDR3 coding sequence is TGTGCCAGCAGCCCAACAGGGGGCGGGGGCAATCAGCCCCAGCATTTT.

V is TRBV7-9 and J is TRBJ2-5; D may be TRBD1 (6 bases). Germline CDR1 SEHNR, CDR2 FQNEAQ (reference sequence). The CDR3 sequence is 13 residues long. Trimming removed 4 bases at V and 5 bases at J, with 11 bases between. CDR3 in amino acids: CASSSGHRETQYF. The CDR3 DNA reads TGTGCCAGCAGCTCGGGACACCGGGAGACCCAGTACTTC. Using reference TRBV7-9 and TRBJ2-5 for the parts outside the CDR3, the full variable domain is DTGVSQNPRHKITKRGQNVTFRCDPISEHNRLYWYRQTLGQGPEFLTYFQNEAQLEKSRLLSDRFSAERPKGSFSTLEIQRTEQGDSAMYLCASSSGHRETQYFGPGTRLLVL.

The V and J genes are TRBV28 and TRBJ2-6; 10 bases map to TRBD1. CDR3 length: 15 amino acids. Germline CDR1 reads MDHEN; CDR2 reads SYDVKM. V was pared by 10 bases and J by 2 bases, with 5 bases of the junction left unmatched. The CDR3 here is CANQDRGAGANVLTF. The CDR3 DNA sequence: TGTGCCAACCAGGACAGGGGGGCTGGGGCCAACGTCCTGACTTTC.

This clone occurred a few times. The chain combines TRBV5-3 with TRBJ1-5; D not resolved. TRBV5-3 is noted as an ORF with a role that remains uncertain. V was clipped by 4 bases and J by 6 bases, with 8 bases between them. The CDR3 runs 12 residues. As DNA, the CDR3 is TGTGCCAGAAGCCCCGATAGTCAGCCCCAGCATTTT. This gives the protein CARSPDSQPQHF.

The V call is TRBV5-1, the J call TRBJ2-1, with a weak D call TRBD2 (5 bases). Trimming shortened V by 2 bases and J by 9 bases, and 6 bases separated the two germline ends. In germline, CDR1 is SGHRS, CDR2 YFSETQ. CDR3 length: 11 residues. CDR3 loop: CASSFGGEQFF. For the CDR3, the DNA is TGCGCCAGCAGCTTTGGAGGTGAGCAGTTCTTC.

The chain uses TRBV10-3 and TRBJ1-4, with D unresolved. The CDR3 has 14 amino acids. V was pared by 0 bases and J by 7 bases, with 9 bases between. Per the germline V gene, CDR1 is ENHRY and CDR2 is SYGVKD. CDR3 coding DNA: TGTGCCATCAGTGAGTCACGGGGTCGTGAAAAACTGTTTTTT. Protein product: CAISESRGREKLFF.